Shown below are 14 T cell receptor beta chains from a single sample sequenced in a study of graft-versus-host responses after intestinal transplantation. The protocol was immunoSEQ multiplex PCR, while the TCRdb copy is restricted to in-frame clones and leaves out a portion. Of about 39,000 clones in the sample, about 93% are singletons; the top ten hold 20% to 25%. What these receptors recognize is not known. The starting material was unstimulated CD8+ T cells sorted from spleen or lymph node cells, obtained before transplant. Every receptor here comes from a human donor who was the organ donor for an intestinal transplant.

A word on this clone: This CDR3 is also generated by other DNA sequences in the sample. The V call is TRBV4-3, the J call TRBJ2-7, with TRBD2 matching over 7 bases. The CDR3 contains 14 residues. Germline-derived CDR1 and CDR2 are LGHNA and YSLEER. With V trimmed by 1 base and J by 1 base, 1 base remained unmatched. In DNA, the CDR3 is TGCGCCAGCAGCCAAGGGACTAGTTCCTACGAGCAGTACTTC. Its translation is CASSQGTSSYEQYF.

This rearrangement joins TRBV28 to TRBJ2-7; D is ambiguous. Looked up from germline, CDR1 is MDHEN and CDR2 is SYDVKM. CDR3 length: 15 residues. V lost 3 bases and J 0 bases, leaving 12 bases between the germline ends. CDR3 nucleotide sequence: TGTGCCAGCAGTTTCAACCTCAAAACCTCCTACGAGCAGTACTTC. Protein product: CASSFNLKTSYEQYF.

The chain carries TRBV28 and TRBJ2-7; 12 nucleotides line up with TRBD2. V trimming: 2 bases; J trimming: 3 bases; junction bases outside the gene matches: 2. CDR1 is MDHEN, CDR2 SYDVKM, per germline. The length of the CDR3 is 15 residues. The CDR3, as DNA: TGTGCCAGCAGTTTAGGACTAGCGGGAAACTACGAGCAGTACTTC. This codes for CASSLGLAGNYEQYF.

The V gene is TRBV7-2, the J gene TRBJ2-1; the match to TRBD2 covers 9 bases. This CDR3 spans 15 amino acids. The J segment lost 7 bases and the V segment lost 5 bases, leaving 9 bases of the junction unmatched. From germline, CDR1 is SGHTA and CDR2 FQGNSA. The CDR3 DNA is TGTGCCAGCAGCATCAGCCAGCGGGAGGCAAATGAGCAGTTCTTC. Amino acid sequence: CASSISQREANEQFF. Together with reference TRBV7-2 and TRBJ2-1, the CDR3 gives the full variable domain: GAGVSQSPSNKVTEKGKDVELRCDPISGHTALYWYRQSLGQGLEFLIYFQGNSAPDKSGLPSDRFSAERTGGSVSTLTIQRTQQEDSAVYLCASSISQREANEQFFGPGTRLTVL.

The V call is TRBV10-3, the J call TRBJ2-1; D remains unclear. Trimming stripped 2 bases from V and 4 bases from J, with 9 bases between. This CDR3 region has 14 residues. Per the germline V gene, CDR1 is ENHRY and CDR2 is SYGVKD. DNA for the CDR3: TGTGCCATCAGTGAGGATATGGCTTACAATGAGCAGTTCTTC. This encodes CAISEDMAYNEQFF.

The chain combines TRBV6-6 with TRBJ1-1; the match to TRBD1 covers 7 bases. Germline CDR1 and CDR2: MNHNY and SVGAGI (reference sequence). V dropped 7 bases and J dropped 11; count of bases not matched to a gene: 10. The CDR3 totals 12 residues. The CDR3 reads CASNRQGGEAFF. In DNA form, the CDR3 reads TGTGCCAGCAACCGACAGGGTGGGGAGGCTTTCTTT.

The table lists this clone with a count of one. The rearrangement joins TRBV4-3 to TRBJ2-1; 11 nucleotides line up with TRBD2. V lost 5 bases to trimming and J lost 6 bases; unmatched junction nucleotides: 9. CDR1 LGHNA and CDR2 YSLEER come from the germline V gene. The CDR3 has 16 residues. The CDR3 DNA reads TGCGCCAGCAGCGCTAGCGGGAGGATCAAGTCCAATGAGCAGTTCTTC. Its protein product is CASSASGRIKSNEQFF.

The rearrangement joins TRBV28 to TRBJ2-7; D is possibly TRBD2 (5 bases). Germline V gene sequence: CDR1 MDHEN, CDR2 SYDVKM. Deletions cut 3 bases from V and 1 base from J, with 16 bases between. The CDR3 totals 16 residues. In DNA form, the CDR3 reads TGTGCCAGCAGTTTTCCCGTCGGGATTTTATCCTACGAGCAGTACTTC. Translating it yields CASSFPVGILSYEQYF.

The V gene is TRBV29-1, the J gene TRBJ2-3; 8 bases are a match to TRBD2. Looked up from germline, CDR1 is SQVTM and CDR2 is ANQGSEA. CDR3 length equals 13 residues. The J segment lost 0 bases and the V segment lost 7 bases, leaving 3 bases of the junction unmatched. In DNA form, the CDR3 reads TGCAGCGCCACTAGCGGTAGCACAGATACGCAGTATTTT. Translated: CSATSGSTDTQYF.

The genes are TRBV28 and TRBJ1-2; D gene ambiguous. There are 15 residues in the CDR3. Germline CDR1 reads MDHEN; CDR2 reads SYDVKM. Trimming removed 5 bases at V and 4 bases at J, with 17 bases between. In DNA form, the CDR3 reads TGTGCCAGCAGTCCCATTTTAGGACCGGGCTATGGCTACACCTTC. This translates into CASSPILGPGYGYTF.

On this clone itself: At one of its ends the junction is not consistent with the germline gene, which may arise from a read error. The V call is TRBV7-9, the J call TRBJ2-1; D unresolved. Germline V gene data show CDR1 as SEHNR and CDR2 as FQNEAQ (reference sequence). The length of the CDR3 is 12 residues. CDR3 sequence (DNA): TGTGCCAGCAGCTTTTCGGAGCACACGTTGGTCTTC. Its protein is CASSFSEHTLVF.

This chain uses TRBV29-1 with TRBJ2-2, with D perhaps given as TRBD1 or TRBD2 (6 bases each). V shed 6 bases and J shed 4 bases, with 9 bases lying between them. The CDR3 runs to 12 residues. In germline, CDR1 is SQVTM, CDR2 ANQGSEA. The CDR3 DNA reads as TGCAGCGTAGGGGGGATCACCGGGGAGCTGTTTTTT. It translates to CSVGGITGELFF.

The V call is TRBV6-5, the J call TRBJ2-1; D not resolved. Between the trimmed V and J ends, which lost 0 bases and 4 bases, there was a span of 4 bases. The CDR3 is made up of 13 amino acids. Looked up from germline, CDR1 is MNHEY and CDR2 is SVGAGI. CDR3 nucleotide sequence: TGTGCCAGCAGTTACTCGCAGTACAATGAGCAGTTCTTC. Amino acid sequence: CASSYSQYNEQFF.

The chain links TRBV7-9 to TRBJ1-5; D remains ambiguous. The CDR3 loop spans 14 amino acids. Germline-derived CDR1 and CDR2 are SEHNR and FQNEAQ (reference sequence). V shed 5 bases and J shed 0 bases, with 8 bases lying between them. The CDR3 protein is CASSLWDSNQPQHF. DNA of the CDR3: TGTGCCAGCAGCCTGTGGGATAGCAATCAGCCCCAGCATTTT.